The clone carrying this TCR beta chain was seen more than once but under ten times. The sample's time point: pre-sensitization, week 0. The treatment here: therapeutic diphenylcyclopropenone sensitization with weekly scalp DPC. Within the library, unique molecular identifiers were attached to each individual cDNA molecule. TCRdb called the RACE reads again in MiXCR, with one record for every CDR3 protein. The sample contains more than 85,000 distinct CDR3 sequences, around 8.8% of which appear only once. The data are from a study of human T cells and chemical hapten exposure. CDR1 MNHEY and CDR2 SVGAGI come from the germline V gene. The CDR3 has 14 residues. V shed 6 bases and J shed 0 bases, with 10 bases lying between them.

Sample: whole blood, taken in connection with sensitization to the hapten diphenylcyclopropenone (DPC). V is TRBV6-5 and J is TRBJ2-3; D is perhaps TRBD1 (5 bases). The clonotype originates from a man aged 35 to 55 with alopecia areata. Some clones in this sample may be carry-over from other donors' samples. Written as DNA, the CDR3 is TGTGCCAGCAGGGCGACAGCTAGCACAGATACGCAGTATTTT. Its protein is CASRATASTDTQYF.